The 21 T cell receptor beta chains presented below share a single source sample, sequenced in a study of CD8+ T cells in alopecia areata. After isolation, RNA underwent reverse transcription to generate cDNA as the sequencing template. Only in-frame clones appear in the TCRdb table, and some are missing; sequencing was by immunoSEQ multiplex PCR. The top ten clones hold 0.91% of a sample with about 160,000 clones, just over 65% of them seen once. Sample treatment: oral pan-JAK inhibitor, 5-10 mg twice daily. The material sequenced was CD4+ T cells sorted from blood, taken at week 4, from a patient treated with tofacitinib. The origin of the receptors is a human donor with alopecia areata.

The CDR3 DNA reads as TGTGCCAGCTCCCTAACACCGGGACAGGGAAACACTGAAGCTTTCTTT. It yields the protein CASSLTPGQGNTEAFF. This chain links TRBV18 with TRBJ1-1; 9 positions agree with TRBD1. Germline CDR1 and CDR2: KGHSH and LQKENI. This CDR3 is 16 amino acids long. Unmatched junction bases numbered 10, after V lost 6 bases and J lost 2 bases.

The chain recombines TRBV15 with TRBJ2-5; TRBD1 aligns across 10 bases. The trim removed 0 bases at V and 0 bases at J, leaving 4 bases unmatched. Germline V gives CDR1 LNHNV, CDR2 YYDKDF (reference sequence). There are 17 residues in the CDR3. CDR3 loop: CATSRDRDRGHQETQYF. CDR3 nucleotides: TGTGCCACCAGCAGAGATCGGGACAGGGGACACCAAGAGACCCAGTACTTC.

As concerns this clone: Compared with germline, one end of the junction differs, possibly owing to a read error. The chain couples TRBV7-2 to TRBJ2-7; D ambiguous. Germline CDR1 SGHTA, CDR2 FQGNSA. The CDR3 is 13 amino acids. In DNA form, the CDR3 reads TGTGCCAGCAGCTTCCGGTTCTCCGACGAGCAGTACTTC. As protein: CASSFRFSDEQYF.

The CDR3 loop is CASSTGQGTGELFF. The CDR3 DNA reads as TGTGCCAGCAGCACGGGACAGGGGACCGGGGAGCTGTTTTTT. This chain links TRBV6-1 with TRBJ2-2, with TRBD1 matching 10 bases. The V and J ends lost 6 bases and 5 bases, in that order; junction bases with no gene match: 3. The CDR3 sequence is 14 residues long. Germline V gives CDR1 MNHNS, CDR2 SASEGT.

This rearrangement joins TRBV29-1 to TRBJ2-1, with D perhaps TRBD1 (6 bases). CDR3 size: 12 residues. The V gene lost 3 bases and the J gene lost 8 bases, with 11 bases spanning the gap. Per germline, CDR1 SQVTM and CDR2 ANQGSEA. The CDR3 spells CSVERTADEQFF. In DNA form, the CDR3 reads TGCAGCGTTGAGAGGACAGCCGATGAGCAGTTCTTC.

J is TRBJ1-2 and V is TRBV15; possible D gene TRBD1, 6 bases. The CDR3 has 14 amino acids. Trimming took off 4 bases at V and 4 bases at J, with 13 bases between the two ends. The germline CDR1 and CDR2 sequences are LNHNV and YYDKDF (reference sequence). CDR3 DNA: TGTGCCACCAGCATAGGGGGTACCAGCTATGGCTACACCTTC. Its translation is CATSIGGTSYGYTF.

The V and J genes are TRBV7-2 and TRBJ2-5; D is unclear. The germline V and J ends were trimmed by 2 bases and 2 bases, with 9 bases remaining between them. This CDR3 is built from 14 residues. CDR1 SGHTA and CDR2 FQGNSA come from the germline V gene. CDR3 region: CASSLQSSQETQYF. The CDR3 nucleotides are TGTGCCAGCAGCTTACAAAGTAGTCAAGAGACCCAGTACTTC.

The gene calls are TRBV25-1 and TRBJ1-6, with D uncertain. The CDR3 totals 13 residues. Deletions cut 3 bases from V and 8 bases from J, with 8 bases between. Germline V lookup: CDR1 MGHDK, CDR2 SYGVNS. Here the CDR3 reads CASSDIGDSPLHF. The CDR3 nucleotides read TGTGCCAGCAGTGACATTGGGGATTCACCCCTCCACTTT.

This chain connects TRBV5-1 to TRBJ2-5; 11 bases map to TRBD1. The germline V gene has CDR1 SGHRS and CDR2 YFSETQ. J gave up 3 bases and V 4 bases, and 2 bases lay outside the gene matches. The CDR3 is 14 amino acids. The CDR3 region is CASSPGQGEETQYF. The CDR3 nucleotides are TGCGCCAGCAGCCCGGGACAGGGGGAAGAGACCCAGTACTTC.

The DNA for the CDR3 is TGCAGCGCCCCAACCGGACTAGCGGGGGATGGGACCCAGTACTTC. Translation: CSAPTGLAGDGTQYF. The V and J genes are TRBV29-1 and TRBJ2-5; 13 nucleotides line up with TRBD2. CDR3 length equals 15 residues. V shed 7 bases and J 7 bases; nucleotides not matched to a gene: 12. Germline V gene sequence: CDR1 SQVTM, CDR2 ANQGSEA.

This clone was seen more than once but under ten times. The chain carries TRBV5-4 and TRBJ2-5; 10 positions match TRBD2. The V segment lost 4 bases and the J segment 5 bases; nucleotides outside the gene matches: 8. This CDR3 comprises 15 residues. Per germline, CDR1 SGHNT and CDR2 YYREEE (reference sequence). CDR3 sequence reads: CASSPERGGRETQYF. CDR3 in DNA: TGTGCCAGCAGCCCTGAGCGGGGGGGCCGGGAGACCCAGTACTTC.

The chain joins TRBV5-4 to TRBJ2-3; the match to TRBD2 covers 10 bases. The CDR3 is 15 residues long. V was pared by 0 bases and J by 3 bases, with 1 base of the junction left unmatched. The germline V gene has CDR1 SGHNT and CDR2 YYREEE (reference sequence). The CDR3 sequence: CASSLVSGGTDTQYF. DNA for the CDR3: TGTGCCAGCAGCTTGGTTAGCGGGGGGACAGATACGCAGTATTTT.

The gene calls are TRBV5-6 and TRBJ1-2; D unresolved. This CDR3 is 13 amino acids long. V shed 5 bases and J shed 2 bases, with 10 bases lying between them. CDR1 and CDR2 from the germline V gene are SGHDT and YYEEEE. The CDR3 coding sequence is TGTGCCAGCAGTCTCCCGTCCAACTATGGCTACACCTTC. As protein: CASSLPSNYGYTF.

The rearrangement links TRBV5-6 to TRBJ2-5; weak D call: TRBD1 (7 bases). Germline assignment: CDR1 SGHDT and CDR2 YYEEEE. There are 13 residues in the CDR3. V lost 5 bases, J lost 3 bases, and 11 bases lay in between. CDR3 nucleotides: TGTGCCAGCAGGCGGGACAGCGAAGAGACCCAGTACTTC. Protein: CASRRDSEETQYF.

V is TRBV6-6 and J is TRBJ1-2; a possible D gene is TRBD1 (5 bases). Trimming removed 8 bases from V and 3 bases from J, with 16 bases in between. CDR3 size: 14 residues. Germline CDR1 is MNHNY and CDR2 is SVGAGI (reference sequence). The CDR3 region has the DNA TGTGCCAGCGCCACGGGGGGTTTTCACTATGGCTACACCTTC. Translation: CASATGGFHYGYTF.

The V call is TRBV29-1, the J call TRBJ1-2; the match to TRBD1 covers 7 bases. CDR1 is SQVTM and CDR2 is ANQGSEA in the germline V gene. V gave up 3 bases and J gave up 4 bases; unmatched junction bases: 5. The CDR3 spans 13 residues. This chain's CDR3 is CSVDWTGIYGYTF. The CDR3, as DNA: TGCAGCGTTGATTGGACAGGTATCTATGGCTACACCTTC.

The V gene is TRBV6-5, the J gene TRBJ2-5; 7 nucleotides agree with TRBD2. The germline V gene encodes CDR1 MNHEY and CDR2 SVGAGI. The V and J ends lost 6 bases and 5 bases, in that order; junction bases with no gene match: 3. The CDR3 contains 12 residues. DNA of the CDR3: TGTGCCAGCAGCACGCGGGGGGAGACCCAGTACTTC. Protein: CASSTRGETQYF.

The sample holds a few counts of this clone. The chain is built from TRBV30 and TRBJ2-5; 8 bases are a match to TRBD1. Trimming cost V 2 bases and J 4 bases; bases outside gene matches: 0. CDR1 and CDR2 (germline): GTSNPN, SVGIG (reference sequence). The CDR3 is 12 amino acids. The CDR3: CAWSTGGETQYF. CDR3 sequence (DNA): TGTGCCTGGAGTACAGGGGGAGAGACCCAGTACTTC.

This clone was picked up a small number of times. CDR3 residues: CASSLGGRYTGELFF. The DNA for the CDR3 is TGTGCCAGCAGCCTCGGGGGGAGGTACACCGGGGAGCTGTTTTTT. The chain recombines TRBV6-5 with TRBJ2-2; 7 bases align to TRBD2. V was clipped by 6 bases and J by 3 bases; unmatched bases: 7. The CDR3 contains 15 residues. Germline CDR1 and CDR2: MNHEY and SVGAGI.

The V call is TRBV30, the J call TRBJ1-5; D ambiguous. The germline gives CDR1 GTSNPN, CDR2 SVGIG (reference sequence). The CDR3 sequence is 15 residues long. The V and J ends lost 0 bases and 3 bases respectively, with 12 bases between them. Written as DNA, the CDR3 is TGTGCCTGGAGTGTAGTAGGCCAGGACAATCAGCCCCAGCATTTT. It codes for CAWSVVGQDNQPQHF.

This sequence joins TRBV2 and TRBJ1-1; 11 bases are a match to TRBD1. CDR3 length: 15 residues. V lost 6 bases, J lost 0 bases, and 3 bases stayed unmatched. Germline V gene lookup returns CDR1 SNHLY and CDR2 FYNNEI. DNA for the CDR3: TGTGCCAGCAGGGGACAGGGGGTTATGAACACTGAAGCTTTCTTT. This sequence encodes CASRGQGVMNTEAFF.